This T cell receptor beta chain was observed in a study of vaccination and CD4 T cells after COVID-19. About this clonotype itself: What it recognizes is unknown.

The assay that was used to sequence DNA from cultured CD4+ T cells was the Oncomine TCR Beta short-read assay. TCRdb analysed the PCR reads with MiXCR anew, one entry per CDR3 protein. Of about 20,000 distinct CDR3 sequences listed, about 52% are singletons. Treatment described: approximately 10-day PBMC culture with coronavirus spike peptide pools or control peptides (ViraFEST assay). This clonotype was obtained from a human donor who had recovered from COVID-19. The specimen was CD4+ T cells from blood, cultured in vitro.

CDR3 bases: TGCAGCGTTGAAAAGCAGGGGGACACTGAAGCTTTCTTT. This codes for CSVEKQGDTEAFF. V usage is TRBV29-1 and J usage is TRBJ1-1, with TRBD1 identical over 7 bases. CDR1 and CDR2 from the germline V gene are SQVTM and ANQGSEA. The CDR3 runs 13 residues. The V and J ends lost 2 bases and 3 bases, in that order; junction bases with no gene match: 3.